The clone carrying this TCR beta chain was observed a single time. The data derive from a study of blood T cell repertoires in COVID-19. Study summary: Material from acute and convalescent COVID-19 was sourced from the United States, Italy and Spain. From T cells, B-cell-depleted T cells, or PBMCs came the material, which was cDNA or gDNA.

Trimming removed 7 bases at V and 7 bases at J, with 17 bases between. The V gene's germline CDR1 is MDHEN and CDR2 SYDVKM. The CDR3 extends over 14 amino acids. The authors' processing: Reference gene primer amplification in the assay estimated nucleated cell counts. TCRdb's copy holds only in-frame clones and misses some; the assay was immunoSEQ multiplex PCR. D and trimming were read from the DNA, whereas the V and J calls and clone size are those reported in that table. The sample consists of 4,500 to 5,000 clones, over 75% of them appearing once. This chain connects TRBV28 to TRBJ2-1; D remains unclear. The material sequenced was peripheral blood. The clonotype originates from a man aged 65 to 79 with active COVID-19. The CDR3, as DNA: TGTGCCAGCATTCCATCCCTAGGTGGTAATGAGCAGTTCTTC. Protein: CASIPSLGGNEQFF.